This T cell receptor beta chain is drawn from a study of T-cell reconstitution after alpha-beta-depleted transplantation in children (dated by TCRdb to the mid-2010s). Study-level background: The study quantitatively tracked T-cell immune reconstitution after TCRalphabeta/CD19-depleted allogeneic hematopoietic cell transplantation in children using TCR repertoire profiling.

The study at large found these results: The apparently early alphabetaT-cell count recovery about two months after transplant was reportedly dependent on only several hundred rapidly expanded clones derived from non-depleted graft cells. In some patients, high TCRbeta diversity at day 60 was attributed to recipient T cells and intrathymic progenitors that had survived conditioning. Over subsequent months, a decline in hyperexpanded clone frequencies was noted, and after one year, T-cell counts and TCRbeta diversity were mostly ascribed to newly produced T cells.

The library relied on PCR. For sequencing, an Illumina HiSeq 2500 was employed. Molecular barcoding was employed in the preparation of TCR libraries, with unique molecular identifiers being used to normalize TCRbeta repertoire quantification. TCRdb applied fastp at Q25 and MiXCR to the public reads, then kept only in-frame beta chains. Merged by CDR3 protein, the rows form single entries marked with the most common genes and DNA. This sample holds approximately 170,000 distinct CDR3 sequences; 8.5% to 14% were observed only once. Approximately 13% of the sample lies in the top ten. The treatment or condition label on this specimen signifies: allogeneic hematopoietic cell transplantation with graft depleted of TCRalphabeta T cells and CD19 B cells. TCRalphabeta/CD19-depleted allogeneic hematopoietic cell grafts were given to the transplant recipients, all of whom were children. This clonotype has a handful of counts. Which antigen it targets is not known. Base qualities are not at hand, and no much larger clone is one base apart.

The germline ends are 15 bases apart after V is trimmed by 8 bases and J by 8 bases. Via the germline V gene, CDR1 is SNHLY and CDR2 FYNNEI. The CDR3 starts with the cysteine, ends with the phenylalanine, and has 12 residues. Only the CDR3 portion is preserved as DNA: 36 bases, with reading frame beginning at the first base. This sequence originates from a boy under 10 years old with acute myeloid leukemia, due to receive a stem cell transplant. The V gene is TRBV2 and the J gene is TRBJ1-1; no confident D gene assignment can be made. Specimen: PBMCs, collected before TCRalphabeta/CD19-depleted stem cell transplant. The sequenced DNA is TGTGCCAGCGGGTCCCCCCCCTACGAAGCTTTCTTT. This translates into CASGSPPYEAFF. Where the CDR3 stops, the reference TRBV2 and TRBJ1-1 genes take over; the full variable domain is EPEVTQTPSHQVTQMGQEVILRCVPISNHLYFYWYRQILGQKVEFLVSFYNNEISEKSEIFDDQFSVERPDGSNFTLKIRSTKLEDSAMYFCASGSPPYEAFFGQGTRLTVV.